This T cell receptor beta chain originates from a study of shared clonotypes between healthy human individuals. V lost 4 bases to trimming and J lost 6 bases, with 19 bases between them. The CDR3 is 16 amino acids. Germline V gene data show CDR1 as LNHDA and CDR2 as SQIVND (reference sequence). This table comes from immunoSEQ multiplex PCR, and its TCRdb copy is limited to in-frame clones, with some not included. The sample lists 2 million to 2.5 million clones, about nine tenths occurring once. The sequence derives from a man between 18 and 29 years old in good health. Some clones in this sample may be carry-over from other donors' samples. The material sequenced was naive CD4+ T cells from PBMCs. As for subset: CD45RA+ positively selected. The V call is TRBV19, the J call TRBJ1-5; D is possibly TRBD1 (6 bases). The CDR3 DNA reads as TGTGCCAGTAGTACTAAAAGACAGGAAGGACGTCAGCCCCAGCATTTT. Its protein product is CASSTKRQEGRQPQHF.